Given below is one T cell receptor beta chain in context. Antigen: not known. The sample is drawn from a study of T cell repertoires in aging, cancer and after chemotherapy. Broader study findings: In each cancer cohort, median generation probability increased across chemotherapy, suggesting thymic output rebounded.

Multiplex touch-down PCR with TRB-A/B primers amplified rearranged V-D-J TRB sequences. TCRdb ran MiXCR on the multiplex PCR reads and lists one entry per CDR3 protein. The profile shows approximately 5,900 distinct CDR3 sequences, more than 25% of them singletons. Amplification of TCR beta used genomic DNA extracted from peripheral blood. The source of this sequence is a human donor in good health. Sequenced material: blood.

The CDR3 region is CASKVSGPTNTEAFF. CDR3 DNA: TGTGCCAGCAAGGTGTCAGGGCCTACCAACACTGAAGCTTTCTTT. The chain couples TRBV6-5 to TRBJ1-1, with D possibly being TRBD1 (5 bases). CDR3 length: 15 residues. Germline CDR1 reads MNHEY; CDR2 reads SVGAGI. V dropped 7 bases and J dropped 2 bases, with 17 bases sitting between them.